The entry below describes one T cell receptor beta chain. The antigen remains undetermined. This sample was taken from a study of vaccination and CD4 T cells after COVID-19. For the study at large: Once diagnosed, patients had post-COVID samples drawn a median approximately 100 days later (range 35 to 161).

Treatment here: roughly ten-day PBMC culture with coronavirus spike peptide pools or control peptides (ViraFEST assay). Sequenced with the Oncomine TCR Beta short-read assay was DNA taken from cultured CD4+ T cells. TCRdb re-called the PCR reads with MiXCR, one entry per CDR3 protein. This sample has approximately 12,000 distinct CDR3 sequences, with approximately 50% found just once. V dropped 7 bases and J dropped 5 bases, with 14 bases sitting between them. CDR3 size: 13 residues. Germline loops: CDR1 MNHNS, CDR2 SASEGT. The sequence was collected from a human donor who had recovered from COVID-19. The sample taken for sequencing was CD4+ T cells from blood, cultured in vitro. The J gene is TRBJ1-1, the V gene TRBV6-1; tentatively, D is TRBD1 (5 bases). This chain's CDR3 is CASTKTAGTEAFF. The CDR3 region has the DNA TGTGCCAGCACCAAGACAGCGGGAACTGAAGCTTTCTTT.